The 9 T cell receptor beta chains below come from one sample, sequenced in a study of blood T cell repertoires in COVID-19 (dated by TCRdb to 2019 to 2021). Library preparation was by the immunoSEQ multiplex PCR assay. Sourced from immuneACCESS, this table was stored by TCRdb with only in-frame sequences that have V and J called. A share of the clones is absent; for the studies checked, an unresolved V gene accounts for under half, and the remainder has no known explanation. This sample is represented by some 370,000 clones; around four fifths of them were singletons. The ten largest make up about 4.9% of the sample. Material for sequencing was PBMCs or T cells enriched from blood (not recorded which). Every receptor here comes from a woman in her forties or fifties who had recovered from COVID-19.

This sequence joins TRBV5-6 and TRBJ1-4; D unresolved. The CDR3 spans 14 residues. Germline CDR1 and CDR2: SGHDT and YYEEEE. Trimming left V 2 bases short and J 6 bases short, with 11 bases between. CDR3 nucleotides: TGTGCCAGCAGCTTCTTGAGGGCAGATGAAAAACTGTTTTTT. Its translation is CASSFLRADEKLFF.

As DNA, the CDR3 is TGTGCCAGTAGATCGGGGGACTATGGCTACACCTTC. The encoded protein is CASRSGDYGYTF. The rearrangement links TRBV19 to TRBJ1-2; D perhaps matches TRBD1 (5 bases). Germline V gene sequence: CDR1 LNHDA, CDR2 SQIVND (reference sequence). CDR3 length equals 12 residues. The germline V and J ends were trimmed by 6 bases and 3 bases, with 8 bases remaining between them. The entire variable domain, with the rest obtained from reference TRBV19 and TRBJ1-2, is as follows: DGGITQSPKYLFRKEGQNVTLSCEQNLNHDAMYWYRQDPGQGLRLIYYSQIVNDFQKGDIAEGYSVSREKKESFPLTVTSAQKNPTAFYLCASRSGDYGYTFGSGTRLTVV.

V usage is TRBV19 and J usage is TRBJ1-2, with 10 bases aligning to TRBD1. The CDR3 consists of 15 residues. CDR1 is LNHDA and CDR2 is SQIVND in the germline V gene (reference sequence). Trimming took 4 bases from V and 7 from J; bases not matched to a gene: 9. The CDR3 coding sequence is TGTGCCAGTAGTACGAGACAGGGGGCGCGTGTTGGCTACACCTTC. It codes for CASSTRQGARVGYTF.

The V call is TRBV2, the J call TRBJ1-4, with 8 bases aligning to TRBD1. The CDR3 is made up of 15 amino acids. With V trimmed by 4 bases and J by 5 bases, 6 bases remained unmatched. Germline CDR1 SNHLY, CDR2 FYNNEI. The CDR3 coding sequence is TGTGCCAGCAGTGTTTTGACAGGGGAGAATGAAAAACTGTTTTTT. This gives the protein CASSVLTGENEKLFF.

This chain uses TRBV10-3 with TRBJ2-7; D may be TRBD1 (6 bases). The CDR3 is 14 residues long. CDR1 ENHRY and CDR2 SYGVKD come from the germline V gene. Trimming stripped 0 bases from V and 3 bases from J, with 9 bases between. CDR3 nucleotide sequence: TGTGCCATCAGTGAGTCAGGGGGTAACTACGAGCAGTACTTC. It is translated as CAISESGGNYEQYF.

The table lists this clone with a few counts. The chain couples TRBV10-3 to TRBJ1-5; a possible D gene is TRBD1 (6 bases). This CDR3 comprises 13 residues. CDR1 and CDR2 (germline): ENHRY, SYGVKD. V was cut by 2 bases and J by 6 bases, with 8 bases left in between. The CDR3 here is CAISEQGSQPQHF. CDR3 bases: TGTGCCATCAGTGAGCAGGGGAGTCAGCCCCAGCATTTT.

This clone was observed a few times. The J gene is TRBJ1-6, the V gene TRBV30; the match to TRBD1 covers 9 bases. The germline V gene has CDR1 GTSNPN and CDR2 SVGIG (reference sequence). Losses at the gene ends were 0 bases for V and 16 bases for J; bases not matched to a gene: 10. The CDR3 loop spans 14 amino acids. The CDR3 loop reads CAWSVVRDRVSLHF. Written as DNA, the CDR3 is TGTGCCTGGAGTGTAGTCCGGGACAGGGTGTCTCTCCACTTT.

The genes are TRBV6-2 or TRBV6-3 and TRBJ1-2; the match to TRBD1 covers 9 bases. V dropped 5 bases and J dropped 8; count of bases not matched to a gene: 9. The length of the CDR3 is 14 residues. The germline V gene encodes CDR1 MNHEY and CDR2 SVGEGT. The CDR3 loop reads CASSVSGTGRGYTF. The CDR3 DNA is TGTGCCAGCAGTGTATCCGGGACAGGGCGCGGCTACACCTTC.

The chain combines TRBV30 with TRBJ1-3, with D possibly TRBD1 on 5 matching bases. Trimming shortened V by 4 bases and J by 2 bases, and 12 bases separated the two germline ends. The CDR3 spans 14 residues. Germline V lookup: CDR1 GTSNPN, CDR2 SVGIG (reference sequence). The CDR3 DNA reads TGTGCCTGGAACCCCCCGGGGGCTGGAAACACCATATATTTT. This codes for CAWNPPGAGNTIYF. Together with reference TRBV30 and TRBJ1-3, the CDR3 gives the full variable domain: SQTIHQWPATLVQPVGSPLSLECTVEGTSNPNLYWYRQAAGRGLQLLFYSVGIGQISSEVPQNLSASRPQDRQFILSSKKLLLSDSGFYLCAWNPPGAGNTIYFGEGSWLTVV.